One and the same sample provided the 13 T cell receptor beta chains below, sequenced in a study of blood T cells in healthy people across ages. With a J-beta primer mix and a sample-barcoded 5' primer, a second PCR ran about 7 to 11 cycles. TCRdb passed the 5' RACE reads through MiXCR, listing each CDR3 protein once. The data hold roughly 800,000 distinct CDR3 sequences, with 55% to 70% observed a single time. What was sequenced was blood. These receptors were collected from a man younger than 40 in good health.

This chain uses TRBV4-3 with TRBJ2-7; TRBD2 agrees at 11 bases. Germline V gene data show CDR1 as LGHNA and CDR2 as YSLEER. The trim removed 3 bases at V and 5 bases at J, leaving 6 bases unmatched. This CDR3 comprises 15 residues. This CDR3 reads CASSHHSGRADEQYF. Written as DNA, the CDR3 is TGCGCCAGCAGCCACCATAGCGGGAGGGCCGACGAGCAGTACTTC.

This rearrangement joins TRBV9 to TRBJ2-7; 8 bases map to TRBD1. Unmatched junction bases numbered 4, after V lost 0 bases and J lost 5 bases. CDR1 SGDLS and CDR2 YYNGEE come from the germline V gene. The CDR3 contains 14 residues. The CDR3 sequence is CASSVGPGGNEQYF. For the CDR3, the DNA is TGTGCCAGCAGCGTAGGACCAGGGGGCAACGAGCAGTACTTC.

CDR3 DNA sequence: TGCAGTGCCAACAGCGGGGGAGACACAGATACGCAGTATTTT. It specifies CSANSGGDTDTQYF. This rearrangement joins TRBV20-1 to TRBJ2-3; the match to TRBD2 covers 8 bases. This CDR3 is built from 14 residues. Germline values: CDR1 DFQATT, CDR2 SNEGSKA (reference sequence). With V trimmed by 6 bases and J by 2 bases, 7 bases remained unmatched.

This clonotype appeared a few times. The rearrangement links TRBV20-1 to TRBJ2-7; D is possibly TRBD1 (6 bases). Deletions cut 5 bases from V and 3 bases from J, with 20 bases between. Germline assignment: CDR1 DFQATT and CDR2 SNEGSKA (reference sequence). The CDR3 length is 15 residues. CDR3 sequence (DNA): TGCAGTGCTGCCTCCCACCTCGACAGGCGCTACGAGCAGTACTTC. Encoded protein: CSAASHLDRRYEQYF.

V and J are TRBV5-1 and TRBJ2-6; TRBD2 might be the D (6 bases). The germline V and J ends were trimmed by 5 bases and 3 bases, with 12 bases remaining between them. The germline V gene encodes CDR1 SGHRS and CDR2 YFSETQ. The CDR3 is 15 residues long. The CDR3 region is CASRSQAGGANVLTF. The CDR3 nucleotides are TGCGCCAGCAGGTCCCAAGCGGGTGGGGCCAACGTCCTGACTTTC. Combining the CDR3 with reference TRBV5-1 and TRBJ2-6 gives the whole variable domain KAGVTQTPRYLIKTRGQQVTLSCSPISGHRSVSWYQQTPGQGLQFLFEYFSETQRNKGNFPGRFSGRQFSNSRSEMNVSTLELGDSALYLCASRSQAGGANVLTFGAGSRLTVL.

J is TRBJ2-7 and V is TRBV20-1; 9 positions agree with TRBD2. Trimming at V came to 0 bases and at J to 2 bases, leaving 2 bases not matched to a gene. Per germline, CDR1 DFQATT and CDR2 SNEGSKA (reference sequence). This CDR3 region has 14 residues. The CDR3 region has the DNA TGCAGTGCTAGAGAGCGGGAGGGCCCCTACGAGCAGTACTTC. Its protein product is CSAREREGPYEQYF.

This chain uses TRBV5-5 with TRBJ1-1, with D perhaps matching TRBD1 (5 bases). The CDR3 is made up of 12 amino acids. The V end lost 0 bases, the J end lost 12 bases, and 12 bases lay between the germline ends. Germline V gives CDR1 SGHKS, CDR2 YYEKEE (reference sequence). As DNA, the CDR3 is TGTGCCAGCAGCTTGGGGGGGACCGAAACTTTCTTT. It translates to CASSLGGTETFF.

The chain's CDR3 is CASSWSYNEQFF. The CDR3 nucleotides read TGCGCCAGCAGTTGGTCCTACAATGAGCAGTTCTTC. The chain uses TRBV5-1 and TRBJ2-1; D is undetermined. Trimming pared 5 bases from V and 1 base from J, leaving 4 bases between. Germline values: CDR1 SGHRS, CDR2 YFSETQ. CDR3 length: 12 amino acids.

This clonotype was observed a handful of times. The CDR3 spells CATSEGAGLADYEQFF. The CDR3 nucleotides read TGTGCCACCAGTGAAGGGGCAGGACTAGCGGACTATGAGCAGTTCTTC. The V and J genes are TRBV24-1 and TRBJ2-1; 10 bases match TRBD2. Losses at the gene ends were 4 bases for V and 8 bases for J; bases not matched to a gene: 10. Germline CDR1 is KGHDR and CDR2 is SFDVKD. CDR3 length equals 16 residues.

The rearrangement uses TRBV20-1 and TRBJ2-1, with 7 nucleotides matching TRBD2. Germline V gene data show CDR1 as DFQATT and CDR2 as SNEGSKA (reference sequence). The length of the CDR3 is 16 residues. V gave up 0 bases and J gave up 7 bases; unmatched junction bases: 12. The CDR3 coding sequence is TGCAGTGCTAGAGATATCACGGAGTGGGAGGGGAATGAGCAGTTCTTC. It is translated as CSARDITEWEGNEQFF.

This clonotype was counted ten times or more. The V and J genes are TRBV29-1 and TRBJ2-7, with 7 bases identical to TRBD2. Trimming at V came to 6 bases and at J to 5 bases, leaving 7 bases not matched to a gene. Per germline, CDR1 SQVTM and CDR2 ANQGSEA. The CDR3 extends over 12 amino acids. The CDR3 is CSVREAGNEQYF. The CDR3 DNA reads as TGCAGCGTCCGAGAAGCGGGAAACGAGCAGTACTTC.

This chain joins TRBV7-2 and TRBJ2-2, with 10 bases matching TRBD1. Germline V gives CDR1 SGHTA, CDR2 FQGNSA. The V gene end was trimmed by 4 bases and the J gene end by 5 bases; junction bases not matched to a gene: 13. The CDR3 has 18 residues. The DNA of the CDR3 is TGTGCCAGCAGCTCGCGCCCAAAAGGGACAGGGGTAACCGGGGAGCTGTTTTTT. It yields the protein CASSSRPKGTGVTGELFF.

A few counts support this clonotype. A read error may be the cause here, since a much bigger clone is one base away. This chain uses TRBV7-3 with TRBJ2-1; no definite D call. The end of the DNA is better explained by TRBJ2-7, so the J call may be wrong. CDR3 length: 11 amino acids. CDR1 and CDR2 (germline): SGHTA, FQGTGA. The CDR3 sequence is CASGNYNEQYF. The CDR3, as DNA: TGTGCCAGCGGCAACTACAATGAGCAGTACTTC.